This is a list of T cell receptor beta chains from one sample in a study of cytomegalovirus exposure and HLA in healthy donors. Some clones are missing from TCRdb's copy, which holds only in-frame ones; the method was immunoSEQ multiplex PCR. The sample has approximately 190,000 clones; 81% are singletons. The specimen was PBMCs. The receptors were gathered from a man in his fifties in good health and CMV-seronegative. Each CDR3 is given without its conserved first and last residue. The order of the fields is V gene, J gene, CDR3 protein.

>TRBV2|TRBJ1-2
ASSEGQDYGYT
>TRBV5-1|TRBJ2-1
ASSLGLAPGNEQF
>TRBV4-3|TRBJ2-3
ASSRTGVSTDTQY
>TRBV11-2|TRBJ2-3
ASSTGKYSTDTQY
>TRBV18|TRBJ1-2
ASSLQRGQIDYGYT
>TRBV7-2|TRBJ2-4
ASSLSTGLLAKNIQY
>TRBV7-2|NA
ASSLAGTGLSRRPYEQY
>TRBV2|TRBJ2-7
ASSEIGQGVHEQY
>TRBV30|TRBJ2-3
AWSVRLAGSKYTDTQY
>TRBV6-4|TRBJ2-3
ASSVERTDTQY
>TRBV6-1|TRBJ2-2
ASSEALGGTGELF
>TRBV9|TRBJ2-1
ASSVDWYSSGTSGDNEQF
>TRBV19|TRBJ2-6
ASSVSHSGANVLT
>TRBV6-5|TRBJ2-7
ASSYWDRPHEQY
>TRBV6-6|TRBJ2-3
ASSNTGGPDTQY
>TRBV30|TRBJ1-6
AWTSGSPLH
>TRBV7-2|TRBJ2-1
ASSPRGAQQF
>TRBV10-3|TRBJ1-2
AISEATGGRYGYT
>TRBV7-2|TRBJ2-7
ASSLGASSTYYEQY
>TRBV5-1|TRBJ2-1
ASSLAPSSYNEQF
>TRBV19|TRBJ1-4
ASRWDMFNEKLF
>TRBV7-9|TRBJ1-2
ASSFGGYGYT
>TRBV2|TRBJ1-6
ATTGESSYNSPLH
>TRBV27|TRBJ1-6
ASGPRVNSPLH
>TRBV4-2|TRBJ1-1
ASSPPEGRGTEAF
>TRBV2|NA
ASSEGGQGRNEQY
>TRBV27|TRBJ1-2
ASSLQGGGYT
>TRBV19|TRBJ2-7
ASSPGIYEQY
>TRBV27|TRBJ1-2
ASRFLAAEFYGYA
>TRBV5-8|TRBJ1-6
ASSHTGSGSPLH
>TRBV7-3|TRBJ2-3
ASSLTGGRTDTQY
>TRBV5-6|TRBJ2-3
ASSLYARRLTDTQY
>TRBV10-3|TRBJ2-7
AIGTGGNYEQY
>TRBV6-5|TRBJ2-2
ASSSGLSGELF
>TRBV5-6|TRBJ1-3
ASSPRGPISGNTIY
>TRBV5-4|TRBJ1-3
ASSFTGGGSGNTIY
>TRBV2|TRBJ2-7
ASGDAARYEQY
>TRBV30|TRBJ2-3
AWSGTADTQY
>TRBV29-1|TRBJ1-1
SVKGQLNTEAF
>TRBV5-4|TRBJ2-7
ASRPGHRPSYEQY
>TRBV11-3|TRBJ2-7
ASSLRAGMYEQY
>TRBV7-8|TRBJ2-1
ASSRFSGEQF